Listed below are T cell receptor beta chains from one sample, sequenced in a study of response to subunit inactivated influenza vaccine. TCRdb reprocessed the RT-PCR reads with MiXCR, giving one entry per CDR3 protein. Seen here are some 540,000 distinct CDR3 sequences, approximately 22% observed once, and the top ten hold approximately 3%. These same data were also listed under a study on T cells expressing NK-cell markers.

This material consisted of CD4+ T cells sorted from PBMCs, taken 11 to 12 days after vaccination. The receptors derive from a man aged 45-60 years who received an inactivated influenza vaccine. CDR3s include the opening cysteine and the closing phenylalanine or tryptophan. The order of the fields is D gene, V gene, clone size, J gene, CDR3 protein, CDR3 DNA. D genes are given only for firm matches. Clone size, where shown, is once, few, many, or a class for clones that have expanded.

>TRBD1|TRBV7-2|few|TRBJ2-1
CASSLEGTGAYNEQFF
TGTGCCAGCAGCTTAGAAGGGACAGGAGCCTACAATGAGCAGTTCTTC
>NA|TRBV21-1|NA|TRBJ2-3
CASSKTLFKSQAGTADTQYF
TGTGCCAGCAGCAAAACCCTGTTTAAGTCTCAAGCGGGAACCGCAGATACGCAGTATTTT
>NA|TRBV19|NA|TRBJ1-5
CASTIRGLNQPQHF
TGTGCCAGTACAATACGAGGGTTGAATCAGCCCCAGCATTTT
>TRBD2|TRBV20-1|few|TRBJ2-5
CSARSLAGIETQYF
TGCAGTGCTAGGTCTCTAGCGGGAATCGAGACCCAGTACTTC
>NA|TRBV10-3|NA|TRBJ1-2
CAISGSDSYGYTF
TGTGCCATCAGTGGCTCGGACAGCTATGGCTACACCTTC
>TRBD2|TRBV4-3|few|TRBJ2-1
CASSRSLGLAGRGYNEQFF
TGCGCCAGCAGCCGAAGCCTGGGACTAGCGGGCAGGGGCTACAATGAGCAGTTCTTC
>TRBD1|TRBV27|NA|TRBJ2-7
CASSSWGQGPNEQYF
TGTGCCAGCAGTTCCTGGGGACAGGGCCCTAACGAGCAGTACTTC
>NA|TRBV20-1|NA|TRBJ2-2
CSARSDPSGGELFF
TGCAGTGCTAGGAGCGACCCCAGCGGCGGGGAGCTGTTTTTT
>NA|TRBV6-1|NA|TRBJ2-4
CASSWQGEENIQYF
TGTGCCAGCAGCTGGCAGGGAGAAGAAAACATTCAGTACTTC
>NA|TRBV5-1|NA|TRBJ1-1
CASSLTAGEWLATEAFF
TGCGCCAGCAGCTTGACGGCAGGGGAATGGTTGGCCACTGAAGCTTTCTTT
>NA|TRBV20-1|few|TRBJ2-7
CSAEPPTYEQYF
TGCAGTGCCGAACCCCCTACCTACGAGCAGTACTTC
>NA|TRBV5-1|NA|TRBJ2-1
CASSLGDIGEQFF
TGCGCCAGCAGCTTAGGGGACATCGGTGAGCAGTTCTTC
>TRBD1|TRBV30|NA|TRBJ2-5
CAWGAGTGGETQYF
TGTGCCTGGGGAGCCGGGACAGGGGGGGAGACCCAGTACTTC
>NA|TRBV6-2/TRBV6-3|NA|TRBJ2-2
CASSYGAASTGELFF
TGTGCCAGCAGTTACGGGGCAGCGAGCACCGGGGAGCTGTTTTTT
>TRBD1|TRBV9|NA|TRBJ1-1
CASSNDRAVTEAFF
TGTGCCAGCTCAAACGACAGGGCAGTCACTGAAGCTTTCTTT
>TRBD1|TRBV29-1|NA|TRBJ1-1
CSGNRGNTEAFF
TGCAGCGGAAACAGGGGGAACACTGAAGCTTTCTTT
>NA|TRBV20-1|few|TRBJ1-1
CSARDGGTEAFF
TGCAGTGCTAGGGACGGGGGCACTGAAGCTTTCTTT
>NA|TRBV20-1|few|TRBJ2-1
CSASPGTRSYNEQFF
TGCAGTGCTAGTCCCGGGACGCGATCCTACAATGAGCAGTTCTTC
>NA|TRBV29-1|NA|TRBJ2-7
CSVGAGLLSYEQYF
TGCAGCGTTGGAGCCGGGCTGCTCTCCTACGAGCAGTACTTC
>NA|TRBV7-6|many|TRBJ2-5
CASSLVAHPQETQYF
TGTGCCAGCAGCTTAGTAGCCCATCCCCAAGAGACCCAGTACTTC
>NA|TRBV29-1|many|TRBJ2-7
CSARQTSYEQYF
TGCAGCGCTAGACAGACCTCCTACGAGCAGTACTTC
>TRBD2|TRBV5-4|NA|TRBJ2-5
CASSLVRGSGETQYF
TGTGCCAGCAGCTTGGTTCGCGGGAGCGGGGAGACCCAGTACTTC
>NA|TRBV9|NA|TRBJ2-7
CASSVAPTDEQYF
TGTGCCAGCAGCGTAGCCCCTACTGACGAGCAGTACTTC
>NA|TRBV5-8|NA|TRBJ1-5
CASSLVWDQPQHF
TGTGCCAGCAGCTTGGTTTGGGATCAGCCCCAGCATTTT
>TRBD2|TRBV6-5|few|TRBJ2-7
CASSYSLAGGRYEQYF
TGTGCCAGCAGTTACTCTCTAGCGGGGGGGCGCTACGAGCAGTACTTC
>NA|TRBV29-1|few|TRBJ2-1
CSVVPETYNEQFF
TGCAGCGTCGTCCCGGAGACCTACAATGAGCAGTTCTTC
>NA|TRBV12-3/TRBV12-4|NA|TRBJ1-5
CASTRQLSQPQHF
TGTGCCAGCACCCGACAGTTGAGTCAGCCCCAGCATTTT
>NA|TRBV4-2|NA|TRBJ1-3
CASSPDDSGNTIYF
TGTGCCAGCAGCCCCGACGACTCTGGAAACACCATATATTTT
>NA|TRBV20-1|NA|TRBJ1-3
CSASGNSGNTIYF
TGCAGTGCTAGCGGCAACTCTGGAAACACCATATATTTT
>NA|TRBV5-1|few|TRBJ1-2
CASSLRDFSGYTF
TGCGCCAGCAGCCTAAGGGACTTCTCAGGCTACACCTTC
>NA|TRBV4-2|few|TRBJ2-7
CASSQDQVYEQYF
TGTGCCAGCAGCCAAGATCAGGTCTACGAGCAGTACTTC
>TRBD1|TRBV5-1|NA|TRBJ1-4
CASSLGRDRTTNEKLFF
TGCGCCAGCAGCTTGGGTAGGGACAGGACAACTAATGAAAAACTGTTTTTT
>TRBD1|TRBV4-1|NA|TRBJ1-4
CASSQKDRTNEKLFF
TGCGCCAGCAGCCAAAAGGACAGGACTAATGAAAAACTGTTTTTT
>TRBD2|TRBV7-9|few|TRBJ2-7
CASSRKGLAGGYYEQYF
TGTGCCAGCAGCAGAAAGGGACTAGCGGGCGGATACTACGAGCAGTACTTC
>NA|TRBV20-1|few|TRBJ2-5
CSAREIQETQYF
TGCAGTGCTAGAGAAATCCAAGAGACCCAGTACTTC
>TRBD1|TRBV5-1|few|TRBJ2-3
CASSPTTGGTDTQYF
TGCGCCAGCAGCCCGACGACAGGGGGGACAGATACGCAGTATTTT
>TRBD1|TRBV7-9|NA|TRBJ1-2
CASSTTGSNGYTF
TGTGCCAGCAGCACGACAGGGAGCAATGGCTACACCTTC
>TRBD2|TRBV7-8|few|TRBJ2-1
CASSPLTSGGLSGQFF
TGTGCCAGCAGCCCGCTGACTAGCGGGGGCCTCTCAGGGCAGTTCTTC
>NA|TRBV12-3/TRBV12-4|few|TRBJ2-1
CASSMSGPESYNEQFF
TGTGCCAGCAGTATGTCTGGGCCGGAGTCCTACAATGAGCAGTTCTTC
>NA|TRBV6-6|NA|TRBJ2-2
CASSYSVSGELFF
TGTGCCAGCAGTTACTCAGTATCCGGGGAGCTGTTTTTT
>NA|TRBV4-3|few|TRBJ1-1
CASSSGKGLGQAFF
TGCGCCAGCAGCTCCGGAAAGGGTCTGGGCCAAGCTTTCTTT
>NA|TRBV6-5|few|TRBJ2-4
CASSSPRRGLNIQYF
TGTGCCAGCAGTTCCCCAAGGAGGGGCCTCAACATTCAGTACTTC
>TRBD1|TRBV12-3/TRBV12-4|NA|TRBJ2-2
CASSKNTGANTGELFF
TGTGCCAGCAGCAAAAACACAGGGGCGAACACCGGGGAGCTGTTTTTT
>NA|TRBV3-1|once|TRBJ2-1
CASSQALTVYNEQFF
TGTGCCAGCAGCCAAGCTCTTACGGTCTACAATGAGCAGTTCTTC
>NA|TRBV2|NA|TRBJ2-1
CASRRGAGLGEQFF
TGTGCCAGCCGGAGGGGGGCTGGTTTGGGTGAGCAGTTCTTC
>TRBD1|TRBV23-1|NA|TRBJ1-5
CASSPWTGSKGNQPQHF
TGCGCCAGCAGCCCGTGGACAGGGAGTAAAGGCAATCAGCCCCAGCATTTT
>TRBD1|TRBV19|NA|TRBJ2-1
CASSMTGVYNEQFF
TGTGCCAGTAGTATGACAGGGGTTTACAATGAGCAGTTCTTC
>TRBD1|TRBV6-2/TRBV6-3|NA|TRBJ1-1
CASSLPMRDRYGTEAFF
TGTGCCAGCAGTTTGCCCATGCGGGACAGGTATGGCACTGAAGCTTTCTTT
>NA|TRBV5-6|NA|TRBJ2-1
CASSLTHPGNEQFF
TGTGCCAGCAGCTTGACACATCCTGGCAATGAGCAGTTCTTC
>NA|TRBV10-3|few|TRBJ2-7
CAISGSSFEQYF
TGTGCCATCAGTGGATCTTCCTTCGAGCAGTACTTC
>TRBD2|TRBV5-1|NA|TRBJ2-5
CASSLGTSGPREAQYF
TGCGCCAGCAGCTTGGGGACTAGCGGACCAAGAGAAGCCCAGTACTTC
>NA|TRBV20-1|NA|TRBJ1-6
CSAIQGKGNSPLHF
TGCAGTGCTATCCAGGGGAAGGGTAATTCACCCCTCCACTTT
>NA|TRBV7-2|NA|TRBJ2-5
CASSLAGPRETQYF
TGTGCCAGCAGCTTAGCGGGACCCCGGGAGACCCAGTACTTC
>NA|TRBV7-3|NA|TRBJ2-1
CASSFLSDNEQFF
TGTGCCAGCAGCTTTCTCTCGGACAATGAGCAGTTCTTC
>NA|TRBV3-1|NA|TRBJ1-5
CASSQVPNQPQHF
TGTGCCAGCAGCCAAGTTCCCAATCAGCCCCAGCATTTT
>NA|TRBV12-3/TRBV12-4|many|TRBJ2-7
CASRPHSAAGEQYF
TGTGCCAGCAGACCCCACTCGGCCGCGGGCGAGCAGTACTTC
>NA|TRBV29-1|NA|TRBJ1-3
CSFTMGVGNTIYF
TGCAGCTTCACCATGGGGGTTGGAAACACCATATATTTT
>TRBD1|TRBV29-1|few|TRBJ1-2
CSVGTGVGGYTF
TGCAGCGTCGGCACAGGGGTCGGTGGCTACACCTTC
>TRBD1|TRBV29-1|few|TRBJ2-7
CSVGRDSAYEQYF
TGCAGCGTGGGCCGGGACAGTGCCTACGAGCAGTACTTC